The T cell receptor beta chain described here comes from a study of technical replicates of blood from a few donors. Profiled with immunoSEQ multiplex PCR; TCRdb holds only in-frame clones, not every one. This table has some 87,000 clones, roughly 91% appearing once. What was sequenced was T cells isolated from PBMCs. This receptor was taken from a human donor in good health.

CDR3 region: CAWSRDRVPGANVLTF. DNA for the CDR3: TGTGCCTGGAGCCGGGACAGGGTCCCTGGGGCCAACGTCCTGACTTTC. The rearrangement joins TRBV30 to TRBJ2-6; TRBD1 matches at 9 bases. CDR1 GTSNPN and CDR2 SVGIG come from the germline V gene (reference sequence). Unmatched junction bases numbered 5, after V lost 3 bases and J lost 2 bases. The CDR3 is 16 residues long.